The 22 T cell receptor beta chains below were found in one sample sequenced in a study of blood T cell repertoires in COVID-19. Using immunoSEQ multiplex PCR, the repertoire was profiled, and TCRdb retains in-frame clones only, with some absent. This repertoire shows about 210,000 clones, around four fifths found once; its top ten account for under 3.5%. The source material was peripheral blood. These receptors all come from a man aged 45-65 years with active or convalescent COVID-19.

In the case of this clone: A read error may produce the germline difference seen at one junction end. V gene TRBV28 combines with J gene TRBJ1-1; D gene uncertain. CDR3 length: 14 amino acids. Germline V gene lookup returns CDR1 MDHEN and CDR2 SYDVKM. CDR3 sequence reads: CASSLWAKNTEAFF. The CDR3 DNA follows: TGTGCCAGCAGTTTATGGGCCAAAAACACCGAAGCTTTCTTT.

This rearrangement joins TRBV9 to TRBJ2-1, with D maybe TRBD1 (5 bases). CDR3 length equals 12 residues. CDR1 is SGDLS and CDR2 is YYNGEE in the germline V gene. V dropped 4 bases and J dropped 9 bases, with 11 bases sitting between them. The CDR3 sequence: CASSTVRGEQFF. The CDR3 region has the DNA TGTGCCAGCAGCACCGTAAGGGGTGAGCAGTTCTTC.

V usage is TRBV5-1 and J usage is TRBJ2-7, with D possibly being TRBD1 (6 bases). Germline V lookup: CDR1 SGHRS, CDR2 YFSETQ. Between the trimmed V and J ends, which lost 4 bases and 2 bases, there was a span of 19 bases. The CDR3 loop spans 16 amino acids. CDR3 nucleotides: TGCGCCAGCAGCAGAGACAGGACTGACACTACCTACGAGCAGTACTTC. Translating it yields CASSRDRTDTTYEQYF.

This CDR3 is CASSRPTSGRLNEQYF. The CDR3, as DNA: TGCGCCAGCAGCCGCCCGACTAGCGGGAGGCTAAACGAGCAGTACTTC. The gene calls are TRBV4-1 and TRBJ2-7; 13 bases fit TRBD2. V shed 4 bases, J shed 5 bases, and the junction held 8 bases outside the gene matches. Germline V lookup: CDR1 MGHRA, CDR2 YSYEKL. The CDR3 consists of 16 residues.

The chain uses TRBV6-6 and TRBJ2-5; D might be TRBD1 (6 bases). The CDR3 totals 17 residues. Germline V lookup: CDR1 MNHNY, CDR2 SVGAGI (reference sequence). The ends were cut back, 5 bases at V and 2 bases at J, with 21 bases in the middle. The CDR3 coding sequence is TGTGCCAGCAGTCCACTGAGGGGGTACGGGAAGCAAGAGACCCAGTACTTC. Its protein is CASSPLRGYGKQETQYF.

The V gene is TRBV9, the J gene TRBJ2-5, with 7 positions matching TRBD2. The CDR3 runs 16 residues. Germline V lookup: CDR1 SGDLS, CDR2 YYNGEE. V lost 0 bases to trimming and J lost 2 bases; unmatched junction nucleotides: 7. The CDR3 coding sequence is TGTGCCAGCAGCGTAGCCTCCGGACTAGGACAAGAGACCCAGTACTTC. It specifies CASSVASGLGQETQYF. Filled out from reference TRBV9 and TRBJ2-5, the complete variable domain reads DSGVTQTPKHLITATGQRVTLRCSPRSGDLSVYWYQQSLDQGLQFLIQYYNGEERAKGNILERFSAQQFPDLHSELNLSSLELGDSALYFCASSVASGLGQETQYFGPGTRLLVL.

The chain combines TRBV7-9 with TRBJ1-2, with 9 bases that match TRBD1. Germline V gives CDR1 SEHNR, CDR2 FQNEAQ (reference sequence). V lost 5 bases and J lost 3; bases outside the gene matches: 7. The CDR3 consists of 15 residues. CDR3 DNA sequence: TGTGCCAGCAGCCCGCGACAGGGGGGGGACTATGGCTACACCTTC. It specifies CASSPRQGGDYGYTF.

This chain connects TRBV2 to TRBJ2-1; D call uncertain. This CDR3 comprises 12 residues. Deletions cut 5 bases from V and 8 bases from J, with 10 bases between. Germline-derived CDR1 and CDR2 are SNHLY and FYNNEI. This chain's CDR3 is CASSYYSDEQFF. CDR3 nucleotide sequence: TGTGCCAGCAGTTATTACTCCGATGAGCAGTTCTTC.

The chain employs TRBV13 and TRBJ2-1; 8 bases agree with TRBD2. Germline V CDR1 and CDR2: PRHDT, FYEKMQ (reference sequence). The CDR3 totals 15 residues. With 5 bases clipped from V and 8 bases from J, the junction kept 11 bases outside the gene matches. CDR3 protein: CASSTTSGAFYEQFF. In DNA, the CDR3 is TGTGCCAGCAGCACCACTAGCGGTGCCTTTTATGAGCAGTTCTTC.

The chain is built from TRBV5-4 and TRBJ1-2, with 7 bases that match TRBD1. With 4 bases clipped from V and 3 bases from J, the junction kept 0 bases outside the gene matches. The germline V gene encodes CDR1 SGHNT and CDR2 YYREEE (reference sequence). The length of the CDR3 is 12 residues. CDR3 in amino acids: CASSGTDYGYTF. CDR3 DNA: TGTGCCAGCAGCGGGACAGACTATGGCTACACCTTC.

The chain has TRBV28 and TRBJ2-5; D may be TRBD2 (6 bases). V shed 8 bases and J shed 4 bases, with 14 bases lying between them. The germline V gene encodes CDR1 MDHEN and CDR2 SYDVKM. This CDR3 comprises 13 residues. CDR3 bases: TGTGCCAGCGTACCGGGAGTCCGAGAGACCCAGTACTTC. Translation: CASVPGVRETQYF. Full variable domain (missing parts from reference TRBV28 and TRBJ2-5): DVKVTQSSRYLVKRTGEKVFLECVQDMDHENMFWYRQDPGLGLRLIYFSYDVKMKEKGDIPEGYSVSREKKERFSLILESASTNQTSMYLCASVPGVRETQYFGPGTRLLVL.

The chain links TRBV5-1 to TRBJ2-3; tentative D call: TRBD2 (7 bases). Trimming removed 4 bases from V and 5 bases from J, with 17 bases in between. From germline, CDR1 is SGHRS and CDR2 YFSETQ. This CDR3 contains 15 residues. In DNA form, the CDR3 reads TGCGCCAGCAGCGAGGCTTACAGGGAGGGAGATACGCAGTATTTT. Its protein is CASSEAYREGDTQYF.

The CDR3 sequence is CASSTGRGWDNEQFF. In DNA form, the CDR3 reads TGTGCCAGCAGCACGGGGAGGGGTTGGGACAATGAGCAGTTCTTC. The chain recombines TRBV11-3 with TRBJ2-1; 7 positions match TRBD2. The length of the CDR3 is 15 residues. V lost 5 bases, J lost 5 bases, and 9 bases stayed unmatched. The germline V gene has CDR1 SGHNT and CDR2 YENEEA.

The chain links TRBV3-1 (or the pseudogene TRBV3-2) to TRBJ1-1; TRBD1 matches at 7 bases. J was trimmed by 0 bases and V by 1 base; bases with no gene match: 11. The germline V gene has CDR1 LGHDT and CDR2 YNNKEL (reference sequence). CDR3 length: 18 residues. This CDR3 reads CASSQAYSGTAMNTEAFF. Written as DNA, the CDR3 is TGTGCCAGCAGCCAAGCCTACTCCGGGACAGCCATGAACACTGAAGCTTTCTTT.

The chain has TRBV4-3 and TRBJ1-1; D is ambiguous. CDR3 length: 15 residues. Trimming removed 2 bases from V and 4 bases from J, with 14 bases in between. Per germline, CDR1 LGHNA and CDR2 YSLEER. This chain's CDR3 is CASSQSTRPGTEAFF. As DNA, the CDR3 is TGCGCCAGCAGCCAATCGACCCGCCCGGGCACTGAAGCTTTCTTT.

The chain combines TRBV5-1 with TRBJ2-7, with 11 bases fitting TRBD1. CDR3 size: 15 residues. CDR1 is SGHRS and CDR2 is YFSETQ in the germline V gene. The ends lost 4 bases at V and 3 bases at J; junction bases unmatched: 6. This chain's CDR3 is CASSPPGTGGYEQYF. The CDR3 DNA is TGCGCCAGCAGCCCACCCGGGACAGGGGGCTACGAGCAGTACTTC.

This chain links TRBV7-9 with TRBJ2-5; a weak D match, TRBD2 (5 bases). CDR1 SEHNR and CDR2 FQNEAQ come from the germline V gene (reference sequence). The CDR3 is made up of 13 amino acids. Trimming took off 9 bases at V and 2 bases at J, with 13 bases between the two ends. CDR3 DNA sequence: TGTGCCAGTAACCGACCGGGACAAGAGACCCAGTACTTC. It codes for CASNRPGQETQYF.

This clone was observed once. The J gene is TRBJ1-2, the V gene TRBV27; 8 positions agree with TRBD1. V was pared by 5 bases and J by 8 bases, with 7 bases of the junction left unmatched. The germline V gene has CDR1 MNHEY and CDR2 SMNVEV (reference sequence). The CDR3 covers 13 residues. CDR3 in amino acids: CASSVQGGGGYTF. The CDR3 coding sequence is TGTGCCAGCAGTGTACAGGGGGGCGGGGGCTACACCTTC.

The rearrangement joins TRBV6-4 to TRBJ1-6; D gene unclear. Germline-derived CDR1 and CDR2 are MRHNA and SNTAGT. The V gene lost 3 bases and the J gene lost 5 bases, with 5 bases spanning the gap. The CDR3 runs to 13 residues. CDR3 sequence reads: CASSDRDNSPLHF. CDR3 nucleotides: TGTGCCAGCAGTGATCGGGATAATTCACCCCTCCACTTT.

The rearrangement uses TRBV19 and TRBJ2-2, with TRBD2 matching 7 bases. J gave up 7 bases and V 2 bases, and 7 bases lay outside the gene matches. The germline V gene encodes CDR1 LNHDA and CDR2 SQIVND (reference sequence). CDR3 length: 15 residues. DNA of the CDR3: TGTGCCAGTAGTATATTCTCCTCGGGAGGCGGGGAGCTGTTTTTT. Amino acids: CASSIFSSGGGELFF.

The V gene is TRBV2, the J gene TRBJ2-5, with D perhaps matching TRBD1 (5 bases). This CDR3 contains 12 residues. CDR1 SNHLY and CDR2 FYNNEI come from the germline V gene. The V end lost 7 bases, the J end lost 3 bases, and 9 bases lay between the germline ends. CDR3 region: CASTFREETQYF. The CDR3 nucleotides are TGTGCCAGCACGTTCAGGGAAGAGACCCAGTACTTC. Supplemented by reference TRBV2 and TRBJ2-5, the full variable domain reads EPEVTQTPSHQVTQMGQEVILRCVPISNHLYFYWYRQILGQKVEFLVSFYNNEISEKSEIFDDQFSVERPDGSNFTLKIRSTKLEDSAMYFCASTFREETQYFGPGTRLLVL.

Details on this clone: One end of the junction does not line up with germline, which may come from a read error. The rearrangement joins TRBV6-5 to TRBJ2-5, with D tentatively TRBD2 (5 bases). The CDR3 length is 15 residues. Germline V gene sequence: CDR1 MNHEY, CDR2 SVGAGI. The CDR3 coding sequence is TGTGCCAGCAGTTATGAGGGCAGGAACCAGGAGACCCAGTACTTC. Its translation is CASSYEGRNQETQYF.